The 9 T cell receptor beta chains given below trace back to one sample, sequenced in a study of beta chain features in type 1 diabetes. Expressed TCRB transcripts were sequenced because the entire RNA isolate underwent reverse transcription. Here immunoSEQ multiplex PCR was the method, and the copy in TCRdb shows in-frame clones only, minus some. Here the sample spans 900,000 or so clones, roughly 15% being singletons. Sequencing was performed on naive CD4+ T cells from blood. These receptors originate from a woman under 30 in good health.

This clone showed up just a few times. The sample holds other DNA sequences that translate to the same CDR3. This chain links TRBV7-2 with TRBJ2-5; 7 bases line up with TRBD2. CDR3 length: 13 amino acids. Germline CDR1 reads SGHTA; CDR2 reads FQGNSA. V lost 5 bases and J lost 2; bases outside the gene matches: 2. The DNA of the CDR3 is TGTGCCAGCAGCAAAGCGGGGCAAGAGACCCAGTACTTC. It yields the protein CASSKAGQETQYF.

The rearrangement joins TRBV10-3 to TRBJ2-2; 9 nucleotides align to TRBD1. The germline CDR1 and CDR2 sequences are ENHRY and SYGVKD. This CDR3 is built from 15 residues. With 4 bases clipped from V and 9 bases from J, the junction kept 9 bases outside the gene matches. The CDR3 coding sequence is TGTGCCATCAGTGTGCCGGGACAGGGAAACAGGGAGCTGTTTTTT. Amino acid sequence: CAISVPGQGNRELFF.

This clone has a handful of counts. This chain uses TRBV25-1 with TRBJ2-3, with D maybe TRBD1 (7 bases). This CDR3 is built from 13 residues. Germline V gene lookup returns CDR1 MGHDK and CDR2 SYGVNS. V shed 4 bases and J shed 5 bases, with 10 bases lying between them. CDR3 sequence: CASSAQGGDTQYF. For the CDR3, the DNA is TGTGCCAGCAGTGCTCAGGGGGGAGATACGCAGTATTTT.

V and J are TRBV28 and TRBJ1-2; possible D gene TRBD1, 6 bases. The germline V gene encodes CDR1 MDHEN and CDR2 SYDVKM. Trimming stripped 6 bases from V and 5 bases from J, with 10 bases between. This CDR3 spans 12 amino acids. CDR3 nucleotide sequence: TGTGCCAGCAGCGACAGGAGGTATGGCTACACCTTC. It yields the protein CASSDRRYGYTF.

The chain joins TRBV20-1 to TRBJ2-1, with a weak D call TRBD1 (5 bases). The CDR3 totals 11 residues. The ends were cut back, 5 bases at V and 11 bases at J, with 13 bases in the middle. CDR1 and CDR2 from the germline V gene are DFQATT and SNEGSKA (reference sequence). Here the CDR3 reads CSAFSGIKQFF. DNA of the CDR3: TGCAGTGCTTTTTCAGGGATCAAGCAGTTCTTC.

This clone appeared a few times. The chain is built from TRBV11-1 and TRBJ1-1; D gene uncertain. Trimming took off 5 bases at V and 10 bases at J, with 26 bases between the two ends. CDR3 length: 16 amino acids. The germline V gene encodes CDR1 SGHAT and CDR2 FQDESV (reference sequence). This chain's CDR3 is CASSPNPPGKRVGAFF. CDR3 nucleotide sequence: TGTGCCAGCAGCCCAAATCCCCCGGGGAAAAGGGTCGGAGCTTTCTTT.

This clone came up a few times. The chain links TRBV10-3 to TRBJ2-7; possible D gene TRBD1, 6 bases. This CDR3 comprises 13 residues. V lost 4 bases to trimming and J lost 2 bases, with 9 bases between them. Germline loops: CDR1 ENHRY, CDR2 SYGVKD. The CDR3 is CAISVDRTYEQYF. DNA for the CDR3: TGTGCCATCAGTGTCGACAGGACCTACGAGCAGTACTTC.

This clone was observed a few times. The J gene is TRBJ1-2, the V gene TRBV4-2, with D tentatively TRBD1 (5 bases). CDR1 is LGHNA, CDR2 YNFKEQ, per germline. The CDR3 has 16 amino acids. Trimming left V 0 bases short and J 7 bases short, with 18 bases between. CDR3 amino acids: CASSQDPTLGVSGYTF. The CDR3 DNA follows: TGTGCCAGCAGCCAAGACCCCACCCTAGGGGTGAGTGGCTACACCTTC.

CDR3: CASSLAGGQYQPQHF. The CDR3 DNA reads TGTGCCAGCAGTTTAGCCGGCGGCCAATATCAGCCCCAGCATTTT. This chain links TRBV28 with TRBJ1-5; D remains ambiguous. CDR1 MDHEN and CDR2 SYDVKM come from the germline V gene. V dropped 2 bases and J dropped 5 bases, with 13 bases sitting between them. The CDR3 sequence is 15 residues long. The whole variable domain, remainder taken from reference TRBV28 and TRBJ1-5, is DVKVTQSSRYLVKRTGEKVFLECVQDMDHENMFWYRQDPGLGLRLIYFSYDVKMKEKGDIPEGYSVSREKKERFSLILESASTNQTSMYLCASSLAGGQYQPQHFGDGTRLSIL.